This T cell receptor (beta chain) was captured by sequencing in a study of blood T cell repertoires in COVID-19. Study as a whole: Sites in the United States, Italy and Spain provided acute and convalescent COVID-19 samples. In each case, the material was cDNA or gDNA derived from T cells, B-cell-depleted T cells, or PBMCs.

Per the original data handling: Using reference gene primer amplification, nucleated cell counts were estimated. Only in-frame clones appear in the TCRdb table, and some are missing; sequencing was by immunoSEQ multiplex PCR. For V, J and clone size, that table is used; D and trimming come from the DNA. This repertoire shows more than 150,000 clones, about 83% found once; its top ten account for 0.85% to 0.95%. The table lists this clone with many counts. This CDR3 region has 13 residues. CDR1 and CDR2 (germline): SGHRS, YFSETQ. V gave up 4 bases and J gave up 8 bases; unmatched junction bases: 6. The specimen was peripheral blood. The TCR originated in a woman aged 18-29 years who had recovered from COVID-19. The chain joins TRBV5-1 to TRBJ1-3; TRBD1 agrees at 7 bases. CDR3 sequence: CASSRDRADTIYF. Here the CDR3 DNA reads TGCGCCAGCAGCCGTGACAGGGCGGACACCATATATTTT.